The rows below give T cell receptor beta chains drawn from one sample of a study of T cells in Graves' hyperthyroidism and ophthalmopathy. TCRdb processed the multiplex PCR reads anew with MiXCR; each CDR3 protein has one entry. The sample has hundreds of thousands of distinct CDR3 sequences; 38% are singletons. The sequenced sample was blood. These receptors all come from a man aged 18 to 29 with Graves' hyperthyroidism. Both conserved end residues are part of each CDR3. A D gene is named only where the DNA matches it firmly. Clone size, where shown, is once, few, many, or a class for clones that have expanded.

CDR3	DNA	D	V	J	size
CATSDLGHQETQYF	TGTGCCACCAGTGATTTGGGACACCAAGAGACCCAGTACTTC	NA	TRBV24-1	TRBJ2-5	few
CSAINPGQGKETQYF	TGCAGTGCTATTAACCCGGGACAGGGGAAAGAGACCCAGTACTTC	TRBD1	TRBV20-1	TRBJ2-5	NA
CASSLVGQGAPSGANVLTF	TGTGCCAGCAGCTTAGTGGGACAGGGGGCACCCTCTGGGGCCAACGTCCTGACTTTC	TRBD1	TRBV7-3	TRBJ2-6	NA
CASSAGKGETQYF	TGTGCCAGCAGCGCCGGGAAGGGGGAGACCCAGTACTTC	NA	TRBV9	TRBJ2-5	NA
CASSLTTGSPLHF	TGTGCCAGCAGCTTAACGACAGGATCACCCCTCCACTTT	NA	TRBV7-2	TRBJ1-6	many
CSASGGGQEKLFF	TGCAGTGCTAGTGGCGGGGGGCAAGAAAAACTGTTTTTT	NA	TRBV20-1	TRBJ1-4	many
CATRAGFDGYTF	TGTGCCACCAGGGCAGGGTTCGATGGCTACACCTTC	NA	TRBV10-3	TRBJ1-2	many
CASSSTVNTEAFF	TGTGCCAGCAGCTCGACAGTGAACACTGAAGCTTTCTTT	NA	TRBV7-2	TRBJ1-1	many
CASSEYDGVSGHTHPTYEQYF	TGTGCCAGCAGTGAATACGACGGGGTTAGCGGACATACACACCCTACCTACGAGCAGTACTTC	NA	TRBV25-1	TRBJ2-7	few
CASSQERARGYEQYF	TGCGCCAGCAGCCAGGAAAGGGCAAGGGGCTACGAGCAGTACTTC	NA	TRBV4-3	TRBJ2-7	NA
CASSESPEKLFF	TGTGCCAGCAGTGAATCCCCCGAAAAACTGTTTTTT	NA	TRBV2	TRBJ1-4	many
CASSAALTQGLYF	TGTGCCAGCAGCGCTGCTCTAACACAGGGGCTGTACTTC	TRBD1	TRBV11-2	TRBJ2-7	NA
CSVQTGDETQYF	TGCAGCGTCCAGACAGGGGACGAGACCCAGTACTTC	TRBD1	TRBV29-1	TRBJ2-5	many
CASSEMEVDNEQYF	TGTGCCAGCAGTGAAATGGAGGTAGACAATGAGCAGTACTTC	NA	TRBV2	TRBJ2-7	NA
CASSLGEPRETFF	TGTGCCAGCAGCTTGGGTGAACCTAGGGAAACTTTCTTT	NA	TRBV7-9	TRBJ1-1	NA
CSVDGIRGANVLTF	TGCAGCGTCGACGGTATTAGGGGGGCCAACGTCCTGACTTTC	NA	TRBV29-1	TRBJ2-6	many
CASSLFGQLNTEAFF	TGTGCCAGCAGTTTATTCGGCCAATTGAACACTGAAGCTTTCTTT	NA	TRBV12-3/TRBV12-4	TRBJ1-1	few
CASSASGWRETQYF	TGTGCCAGCAGTGCCTCAGGCTGGAGAGAGACCCAGTACTTC	NA	TRBV28	TRBJ2-5	NA
CAISGGLDQETQYF	TGTGCCATCAGTGGCGGACTAGACCAAGAGACCCAGTACTTC	TRBD2	TRBV10-3	TRBJ2-5	NA
CSAELAAKTGELFF	TGCAGTGCAGAGCTAGCGGCCAAAACCGGGGAGCTGTTTTTT	TRBD2	TRBV20-1	TRBJ2-2	few
CASSLQVYTEAFF	TGTGCCAGCAGCCTACAGGTATACACTGAAGCTTTCTTT	NA	TRBV7-9	TRBJ1-1	few
CASIGGAGETQYF	TGTGCCAGCATCGGGGGGGCGGGGGAGACCCAGTACTTC	TRBD2	TRBV6-5	TRBJ2-5	few
CASSKTGGELLSFF	TGTGCCAGCAGTAAGACAGGGGGCGAACTATTGTCTTTCTTT	TRBD1	TRBV12-3/TRBV12-4	TRBJ1-1	few
CASSSRRTGATSGSAPQETQYF	TGTGCCAGCAGTTCGAGGAGGACAGGGGCGACTAGCGGGAGCGCTCCACAAGAGACCCAGTACTTC	TRBD2	TRBV12-3/TRBV12-4	TRBJ2-5	NA
CASSQAGHQETQYF	TGCGCCAGCAGCCAAGCGGGACACCAAGAGACCCAGTACTTC	NA	TRBV4-1	TRBJ2-5	many
CASNLPGGSGELFF	TGTGCCAGCAACCTACCAGGGGGGTCCGGGGAGCTGTTTTTT	NA	TRBV7-9	TRBJ2-2	NA
CASSFSGLGNTIYF	TGTGCCAGCAGCTTCTCAGGGTTGGGCAACACCATATATTTT	NA	TRBV5-5	TRBJ1-3	NA
CASSLGTNVLTF	TGTGCCAGCAGCCTCGGGACCAACGTCCTGACTTTC	NA	TRBV7-6	TRBJ2-6	once
CSARDQYRSNEELFF	TGCAGTGCTAGAGATCAGTACAGGTCTAATGAAGAACTGTTTTTT	NA	TRBV20-1	TRBJ1-4	NA
CASSFQTSGAFF	TGTGCCAGCAGTTTTCAGACAAGCGGGGCTTTCTTT	NA	TRBV12-3/TRBV12-4	TRBJ1-1	few
CASLSDSPNSPLHF	TGTGCCAGCCTCTCGGACAGTCCTAATTCACCCCTCCACTTT	NA	TRBV2	TRBJ1-6	NA
CSAFPGTSGSQETQYF	TGCAGTGCTTTCCCCGGGACTAGCGGGAGCCAAGAGACCCAGTACTTC	TRBD2	TRBV20-1	TRBJ2-5	NA
CASSIPVPNQPQHF	TGTGCCAGTAGTATCCCAGTTCCCAATCAGCCCCAGCATTTT	NA	TRBV19	TRBJ1-5	NA
CASSYARGTQPQHF	TGTGCCAGCAGCTACGCTCGGGGGACTCAGCCCCAGCATTTT	NA	TRBV7-8	TRBJ1-5	many
CATRDRASGANVLTF	TGTGCCACCAGGGACCGTGCGTCTGGGGCCAACGTCCTGACTTTC	NA	TRBV19	TRBJ2-6	many
CASARATSGSDEQYF	TGCGCCAGCGCAAGAGCGACTAGCGGGTCCGACGAGCAGTACTTC	TRBD2	TRBV4-1	TRBJ2-7	NA
CASSVGTSGIALQYF	TGTGCCAGCAGCGTCGGGACTAGCGGCATCGCCCTGCAGTACTTC	TRBD2	TRBV7-8	TRBJ2-7	NA
CSARDRRQYTGELFF	TGCAGTGCTAGAGATCGGCGACAGTACACCGGGGAGCTGTTTTTT	NA	TRBV20-1	TRBJ2-2	few
CAISGGRGESTGNTIYF	TGTGCCATCAGTGGGGGACGCGGGGAGTCTACAGGAAACACCATATATTTT	NA	TRBV10-3	TRBJ1-3	NA
CASSQDRAGWETQYF	TGCGCCAGCAGCCAAGACCGGGCGGGGTGGGAGACCCAGTACTTC	NA	TRBV4-3	TRBJ2-5	NA
CASSSPDGETQYF	TGTGCCAGCAGTTCCCCGGACGGAGAGACCCAGTACTTC	NA	TRBV12-3/TRBV12-4	TRBJ2-5	once
CATSTRTGWVETQYF	TGTGCCACCAGCACCCGGACAGGGTGGGTAGAGACCCAGTACTTC	TRBD1	TRBV15	TRBJ2-5	many
CASSLEAEAPWGAFF	TGTGCCAGCAGCTTAGAGGCAGAGGCGCCCTGGGGGGCTTTCTTT	NA	TRBV7-9	TRBJ1-1	NA
CASGQGNRETQYF	TGTGCCAGCGGACAGGGTAACCGAGAGACCCAGTACTTC	TRBD1	TRBV12-3/TRBV12-4	TRBJ2-5	many